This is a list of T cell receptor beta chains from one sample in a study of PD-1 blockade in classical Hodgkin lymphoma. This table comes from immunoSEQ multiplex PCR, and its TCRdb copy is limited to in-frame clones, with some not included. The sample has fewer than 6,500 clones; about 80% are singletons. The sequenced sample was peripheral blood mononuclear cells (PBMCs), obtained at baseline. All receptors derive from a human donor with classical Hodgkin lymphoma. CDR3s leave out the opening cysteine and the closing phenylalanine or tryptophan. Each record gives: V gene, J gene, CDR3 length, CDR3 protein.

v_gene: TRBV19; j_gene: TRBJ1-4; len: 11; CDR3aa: ASRGGGREKLF
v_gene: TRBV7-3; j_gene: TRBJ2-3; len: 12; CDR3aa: ASSFTGFPDTQY
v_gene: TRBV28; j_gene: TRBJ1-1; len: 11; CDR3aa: ASSLKGRTEAF
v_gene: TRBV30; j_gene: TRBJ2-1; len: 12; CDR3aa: AWSGERGYNEQF
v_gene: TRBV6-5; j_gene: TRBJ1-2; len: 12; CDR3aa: ASSSGTGGGGYT
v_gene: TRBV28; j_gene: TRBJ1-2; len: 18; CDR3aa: ASSLLRQGPTNGEDYGYT
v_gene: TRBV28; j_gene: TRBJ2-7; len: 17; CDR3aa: ASSLGFLNPESLNYEQY
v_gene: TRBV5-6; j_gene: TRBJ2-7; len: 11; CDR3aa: ASSRDRGHEQY
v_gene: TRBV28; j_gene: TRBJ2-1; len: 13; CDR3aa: ASSKHSGSRNEQF
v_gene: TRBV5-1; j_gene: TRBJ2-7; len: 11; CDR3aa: ASSLELAGRQY
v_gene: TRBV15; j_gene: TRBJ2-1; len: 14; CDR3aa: ATSRESGSPYNEQF
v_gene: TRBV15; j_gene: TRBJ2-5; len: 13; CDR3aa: ATSREGGREETQY
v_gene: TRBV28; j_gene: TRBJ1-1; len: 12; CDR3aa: ASSHRVGDTEAF
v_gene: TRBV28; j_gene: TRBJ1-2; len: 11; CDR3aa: ASRPTGAHGYT
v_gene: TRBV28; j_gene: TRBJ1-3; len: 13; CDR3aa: ASSKPRGPLDTIY
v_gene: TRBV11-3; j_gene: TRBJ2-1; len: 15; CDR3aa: ASSLEGTSGSYNEQF
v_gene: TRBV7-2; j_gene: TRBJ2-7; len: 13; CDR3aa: ASSLSGQRGGEQY
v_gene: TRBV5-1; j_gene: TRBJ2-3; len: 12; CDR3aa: ASNPNRGTDTQY
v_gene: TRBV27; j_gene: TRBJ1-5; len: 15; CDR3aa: ASSLGTGVSGNQPQH
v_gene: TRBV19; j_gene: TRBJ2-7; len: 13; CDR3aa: ASSSIGVPTYEQY
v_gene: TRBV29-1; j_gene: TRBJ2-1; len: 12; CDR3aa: SGDSSGTYNEQF
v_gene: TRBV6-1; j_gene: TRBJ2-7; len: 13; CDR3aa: ASSPGLAGQHEQY
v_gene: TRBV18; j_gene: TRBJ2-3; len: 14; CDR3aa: ASSTIRTGSTDTQY
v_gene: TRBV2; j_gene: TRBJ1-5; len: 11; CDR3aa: ASARQSYQPQH
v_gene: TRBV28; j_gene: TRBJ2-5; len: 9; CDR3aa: ASTKTWAQY
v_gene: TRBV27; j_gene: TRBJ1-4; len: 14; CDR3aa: ASSTYRGLANEKLF
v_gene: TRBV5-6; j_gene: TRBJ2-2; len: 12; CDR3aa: ASSPPVGTGELF
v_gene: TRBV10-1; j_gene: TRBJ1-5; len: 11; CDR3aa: ASSEGVGQPQH
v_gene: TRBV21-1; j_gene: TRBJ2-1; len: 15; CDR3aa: ASSKILSGTNYNEQF